A selection of T cell receptor beta chains follows, all from one sample in a study of human T cells and chemical hapten exposure. TCRdb reprocessed the RACE reads with MiXCR, giving one entry per CDR3 protein. The sample includes just under 350,000 distinct CDR3 sequences, around 7% of them seen just once. The sample was whole blood, taken in connection with sensitization to the hapten diphenylcyclopropenone (DPC). Receptors were obtained from a woman younger than 35 with alopecia areata. Some clones in this sample may be carry-over from other donors' samples. Both conserved end residues are trimmed from each CDR3. The order of the fields is J gene, clone size, V gene, CDR3 protein. Clone size is stated in some rows and not others, as once, few, many or a class when expanded.

TRBJ2-2	many	TRBV20-1	GSRAGGNTGELF
TRBJ1-1	NA	TRBV12-3/TRBV12-4	ASSYDRGHTEAF
TRBJ2-2	NA	TRBV29-1	SVEAPGQGSSPGELF
TRBJ2-7	NA	TRBV5-1	ASRLSYEQY
TRBJ1-1	few	TRBV6-2/TRBV6-3	ASSYNWNTEAF
TRBJ2-3	NA	TRBV12-3/TRBV12-4	ASSPSGGASADTQY
TRBJ1-3	few	TRBV7-2	ASSPAPIPNTIY
TRBJ2-5	few	TRBV29-1	SVEDLRTGTQETQY
TRBJ2-7	few	TRBV6-2/TRBV6-3	ASSYISGGLSEQY
TRBJ1-4	few	TRBV6-6	ASSYGLINEKLF
TRBJ1-4	few	TRBV11-2	ASSLGGALNEKLF
TRBJ2-2	few	TRBV9	ASSVEVGDGELF
TRBJ2-1	NA	TRBV29-1	SVLLASHEQF
TRBJ2-3	few	TRBV5-1	ASSDSGGIDTQY
TRBJ2-3	once	TRBV5-5	ASSLPGGGGTLDTQY
TRBJ2-7	NA	TRBV27	ASSVLAGASEQY
TRBJ1-6	many	TRBV10-3	AISGAFYNSPLH
TRBJ2-3	few	TRBV12-3/TRBV12-4	ASSIYQDTQY
TRBJ1-2	NA	TRBV6-1	ASSESNGYT
TRBJ2-3	many	TRBV5-6	ASSRGTGGRSWTQY
TRBJ1-4	many	TRBV5-6	ASSGTGAANEQF
TRBJ1-1	few	TRBV13	ASNLRPEGAGSTEAF
TRBJ2-5	few	TRBV29-1	SVEDGGETQY
TRBJ2-3	NA	TRBV5-5	ASRFSGGATDTQY
TRBJ2-2	NA	TRBV10-3	AIRAGSNTGELF
TRBJ1-2	few	TRBV25-1	ASSEFLEFPHGYT
TRBJ2-7	many	TRBV3-1	ASSQLLAGYEQY
TRBJ1-3	few	TRBV7-2	ASSLILIGGISGNTIY
TRBJ2-7	few	TRBV18	ASSPGQLPYEQY